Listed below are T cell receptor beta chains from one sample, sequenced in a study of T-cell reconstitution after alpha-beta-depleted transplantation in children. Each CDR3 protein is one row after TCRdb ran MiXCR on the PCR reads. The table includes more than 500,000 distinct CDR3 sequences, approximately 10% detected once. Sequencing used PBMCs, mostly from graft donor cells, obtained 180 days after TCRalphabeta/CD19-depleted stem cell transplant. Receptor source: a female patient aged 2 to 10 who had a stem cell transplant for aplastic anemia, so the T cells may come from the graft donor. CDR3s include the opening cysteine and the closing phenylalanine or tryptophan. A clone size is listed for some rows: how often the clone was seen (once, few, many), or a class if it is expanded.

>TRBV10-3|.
CAIGSSYNEQFF
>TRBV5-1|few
CASSFGDRGTGELFF
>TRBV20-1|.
CSATGLAGGRADTQYF
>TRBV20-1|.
CSAVRGQESRPQPQHF
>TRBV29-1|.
CSVKGQGAKETYNEQFF
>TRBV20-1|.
CSGGSTSRLYEQYF
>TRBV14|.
CASSQLRTDTQYF
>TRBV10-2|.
CASYGGADEQFF
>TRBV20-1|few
CSASGGGETQYF
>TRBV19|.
CASSTRTLPSPFYEQYF
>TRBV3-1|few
CASSQDGLAKNIQYF
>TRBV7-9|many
CASSPDLDGGKLFF
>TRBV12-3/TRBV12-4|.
CASSLVGLVYNEQFF
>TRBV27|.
CATSPGLAGGRGYEQYF
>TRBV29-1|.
CSVEATRGGETQYF
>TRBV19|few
CASSMGLEAFF
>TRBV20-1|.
CSARVAGGSHEQYF
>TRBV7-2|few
CASSPRTRLLTYEQFF
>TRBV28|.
CASSLRGRPGGTQYF
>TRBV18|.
CASSPPNQETQYF
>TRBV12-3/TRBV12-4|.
CASSFGFWKPDYGYTF
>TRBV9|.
CASSHTIIAGEHEQFF
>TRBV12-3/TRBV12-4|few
CASSLALLAGPYEQYF
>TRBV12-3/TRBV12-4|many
CASSLVPSNTGELFF
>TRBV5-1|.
CASSSEPWDSTDTQYF
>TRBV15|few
CATGTGAPYNEQFF
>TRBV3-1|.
CASSPSTHQPQHF
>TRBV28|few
CASSSQVPGELFF
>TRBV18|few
CASSPNTGFYEQYF
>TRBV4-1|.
CASSHLGISTDTQYF
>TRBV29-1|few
CSVTSSKNTEAFF
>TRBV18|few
CASSPSGRPNEKLFF
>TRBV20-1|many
CSASEQAGPADEQFF
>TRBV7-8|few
CASSWTGGGYGYTF
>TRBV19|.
CASSISASGRALAKNIQYF
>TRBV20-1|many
CSAQAGQGANEQYF
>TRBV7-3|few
CASSSLGLAQETQYF
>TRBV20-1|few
CSARSPVGALGAEAFF
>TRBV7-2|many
CASSHEVAGGGNEQFF
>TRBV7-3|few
CASSQRTSEGTGELFF
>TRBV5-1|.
CASSIQSDRANIQYF
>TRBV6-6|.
CASSYPDSGGAFF
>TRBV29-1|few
CSVEGTSGRPYNEQFF
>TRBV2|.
CASSEYAVVTGTVANYGYTF
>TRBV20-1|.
CSAVPGLPVRGEKLFF
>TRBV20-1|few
CSVLQGSSGNTIYF
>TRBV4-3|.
CASSQGATSGRPYNEQFF
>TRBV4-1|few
CASSQVGTAGDEQYF
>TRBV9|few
CASSASDRPSNQPQHF
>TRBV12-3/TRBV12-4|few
CASSVLLWDGYTF
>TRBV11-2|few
CASSYRVDHGYTF
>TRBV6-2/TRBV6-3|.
CASSYVGLAGVEETQYF
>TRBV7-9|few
CASSPKKLALINEQFF
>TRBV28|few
CASSHRVLRGLEQYF
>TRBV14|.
CASSQERVTKETQYF
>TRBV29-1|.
CSVAGRDYGYTF